This T cell receptor beta chain was sequenced for a study of T cells after yellow fever vaccination. On the study more broadly: Fractions containing few cells were prepared with SMART-Seq v4 Ultra Low Input.

A few counts support this clonotype. Its antigen is not identified. General study findings and limits: Among primary-vaccination clones, most reappeared after the booster, at almost 98% for CD4 and about 90% for CD8.

TCRdb analysed the 5' RACE reads with MiXCR anew, one entry per CDR3 protein. The sample contains some 260,000 distinct CDR3 sequences, around 5.3% of which appear only once. There are 15 residues in the CDR3. V dropped 2 bases and J dropped 7 bases, with 12 bases sitting between them. Germline V gene sequence: CDR1 MNHNS, CDR2 SASEGT. The origin of this receptor is a man younger than 35 who received the YFV17D yellow fever vaccine. The starting material was CD4+ T cells sorted from PBMCs, obtained on the day of the yellow fever booster vaccination. This chain links TRBV6-1 with TRBJ1-6; D call uncertain. The CDR3: CASSEIVRPNSPLHF. The CDR3 coding sequence is TGTGCCAGCAGTGAAATAGTACGGCCAAATTCACCCCTCCACTTT.